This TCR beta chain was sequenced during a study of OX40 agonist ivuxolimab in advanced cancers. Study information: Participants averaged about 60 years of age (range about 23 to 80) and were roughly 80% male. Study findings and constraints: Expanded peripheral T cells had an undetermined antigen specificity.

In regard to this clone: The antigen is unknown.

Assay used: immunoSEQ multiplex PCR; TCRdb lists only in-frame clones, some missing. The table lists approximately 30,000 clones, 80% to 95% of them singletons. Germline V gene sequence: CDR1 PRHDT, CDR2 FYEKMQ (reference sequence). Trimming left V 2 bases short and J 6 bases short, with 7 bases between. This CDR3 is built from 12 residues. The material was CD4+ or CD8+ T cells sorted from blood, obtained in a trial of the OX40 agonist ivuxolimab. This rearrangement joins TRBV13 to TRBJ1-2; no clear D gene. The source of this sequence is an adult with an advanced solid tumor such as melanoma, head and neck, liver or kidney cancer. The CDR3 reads CASSLSGDGYTF. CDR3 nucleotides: TGTGCCAGCAGCTTAAGTGGGGATGGCTACACCTTC.